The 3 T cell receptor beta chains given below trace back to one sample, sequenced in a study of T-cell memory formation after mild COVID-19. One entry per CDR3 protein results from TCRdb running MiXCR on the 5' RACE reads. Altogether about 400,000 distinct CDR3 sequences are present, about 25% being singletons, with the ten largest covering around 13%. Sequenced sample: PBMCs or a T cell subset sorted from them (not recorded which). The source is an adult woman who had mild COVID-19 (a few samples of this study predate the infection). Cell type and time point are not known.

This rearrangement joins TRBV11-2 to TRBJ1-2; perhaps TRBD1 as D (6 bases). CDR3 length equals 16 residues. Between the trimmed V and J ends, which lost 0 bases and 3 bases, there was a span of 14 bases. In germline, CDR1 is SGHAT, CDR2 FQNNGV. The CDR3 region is CASSLDLGGPYYGYTF. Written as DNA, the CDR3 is TGTGCCAGCAGCTTAGATTTGGGGGGCCCTTACTATGGCTACACCTTC.

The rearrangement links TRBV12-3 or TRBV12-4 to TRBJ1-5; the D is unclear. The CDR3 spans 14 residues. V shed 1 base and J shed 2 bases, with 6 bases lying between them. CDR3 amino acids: CASSLGWGNQPQHF. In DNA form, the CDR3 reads TGTGCCAGCAGTTTAGGGTGGGGCAATCAGCCCCAGCATTTT.

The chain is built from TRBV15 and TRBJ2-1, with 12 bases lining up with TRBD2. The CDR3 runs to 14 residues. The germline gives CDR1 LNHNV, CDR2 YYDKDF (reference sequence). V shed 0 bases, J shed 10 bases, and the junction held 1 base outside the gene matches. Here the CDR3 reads CATSRDGLAGEQFF. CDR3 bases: TGTGCCACCAGCAGAGATGGACTAGCGGGAGAGCAGTTCTTC.